Sequencing of this T cell receptor (beta chain) was carried out in a study of T cells after yellow fever vaccination. Overall study: SMART-Seq v4 Ultra Low Input handled preparation of low-cell-number fractions. The study's findings and limits: Abundant bulk-population clonotypes could contaminate the FACS-sorted repertoires. Among primary-vaccination clones, most reappeared after the booster, at roughly 95% for CD4 and around 91% for CD8.

Synthesis of TCR cDNA relied on 5'RACE template switching, which attached a universal primer site and UMIs. TCRdb re-analysed the 5' RACE reads in MiXCR, keeping a single row per CDR3 protein. The sample consists of roughly 500,000 distinct CDR3 sequences, roughly 21% of them appearing once. Regarding this clonotype: The target antigen is unknown.

CDR3 length equals 13 residues. Germline lookup yields CDR1 SQVTM and CDR2 ANQGSEA. Trimming left V 0 bases short and J 2 bases short, with 8 bases between. The J gene is TRBJ2-7, the V gene TRBV29-1; D gene ambiguous. The receptor comes from a man aged 30 to 45 who received the YFV17D yellow fever vaccine. The source was PBMCs, collected 15 days after the yellow fever booster vaccination. CDR3 DNA sequence: TGCAGCGTTGAAGATCCCCCAGCCTACGAGCAGTACTTC. Protein product: CSVEDPPAYEQYF.